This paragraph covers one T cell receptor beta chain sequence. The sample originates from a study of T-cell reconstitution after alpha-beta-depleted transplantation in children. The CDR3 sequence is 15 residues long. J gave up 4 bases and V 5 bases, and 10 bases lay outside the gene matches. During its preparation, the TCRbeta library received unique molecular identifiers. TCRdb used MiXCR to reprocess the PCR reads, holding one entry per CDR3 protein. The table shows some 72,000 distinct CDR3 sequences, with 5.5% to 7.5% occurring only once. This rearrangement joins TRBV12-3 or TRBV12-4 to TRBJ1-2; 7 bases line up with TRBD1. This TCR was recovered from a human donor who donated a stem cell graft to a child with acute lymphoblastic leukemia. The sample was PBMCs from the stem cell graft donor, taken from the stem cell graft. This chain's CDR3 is CASSTTGAAFYGYTF. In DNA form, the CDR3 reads TGTGCCAGCAGTACTACAGGGGCGGCGTTCTATGGCTACACCTTC.